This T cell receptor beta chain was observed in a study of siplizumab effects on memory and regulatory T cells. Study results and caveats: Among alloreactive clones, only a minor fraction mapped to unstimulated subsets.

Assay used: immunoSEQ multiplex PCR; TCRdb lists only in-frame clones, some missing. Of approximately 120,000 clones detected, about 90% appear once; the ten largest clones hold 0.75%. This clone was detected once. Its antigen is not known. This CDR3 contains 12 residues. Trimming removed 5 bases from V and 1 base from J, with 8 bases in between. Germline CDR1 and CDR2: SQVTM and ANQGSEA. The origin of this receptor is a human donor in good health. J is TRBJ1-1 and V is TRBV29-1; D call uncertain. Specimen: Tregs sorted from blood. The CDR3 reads CSVRRSNTEAFF. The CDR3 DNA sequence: TGCAGCGTTCGACGTTCGAACACTGAAGCTTTCTTT.